This TCR beta chain comes out of a study of blood T cell repertoires in COVID-19. The V gene's germline CDR1 is SGDLS and CDR2 YYNGEE. The CDR3 totals 15 residues. J gave up 3 bases and V 3 bases, and 6 bases lay outside the gene matches. The repertoire was sequenced with immunoSEQ multiplex PCR; TCRdb's copy has only in-frame clones and lacks some. The sample consists of a few hundred thousand clones, 70% to 90% of them appearing once. The gene calls are TRBV9 and TRBJ1-1; 9 bases map to TRBD1. The TCR sequence derives from a woman between 40 and 55 years old who had recovered from COVID-19. Sequenced input: PBMCs or T cells enriched from blood (not recorded which). The CDR3 loop reads CASSAVQGADTEAFF. The CDR3 nucleotides read TGTGCCAGCAGCGCCGTACAGGGGGCGGACACTGAAGCTTTCTTT.